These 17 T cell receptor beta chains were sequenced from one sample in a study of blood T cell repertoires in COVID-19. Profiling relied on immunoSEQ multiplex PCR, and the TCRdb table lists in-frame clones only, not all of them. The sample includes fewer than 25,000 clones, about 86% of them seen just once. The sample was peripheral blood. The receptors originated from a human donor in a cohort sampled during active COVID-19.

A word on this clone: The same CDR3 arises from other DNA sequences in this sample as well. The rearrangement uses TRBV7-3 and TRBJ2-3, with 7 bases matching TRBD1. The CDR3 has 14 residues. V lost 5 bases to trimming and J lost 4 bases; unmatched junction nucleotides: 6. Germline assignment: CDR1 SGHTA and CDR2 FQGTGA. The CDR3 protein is CASSATGVPDTQYF. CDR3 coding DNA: TGTGCCAGCAGCGCAACAGGGGTCCCAGATACGCAGTATTTT.

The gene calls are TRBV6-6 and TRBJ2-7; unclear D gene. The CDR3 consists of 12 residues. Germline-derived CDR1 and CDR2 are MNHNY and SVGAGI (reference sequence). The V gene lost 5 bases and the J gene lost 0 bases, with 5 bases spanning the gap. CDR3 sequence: CASSPGSYEQYF. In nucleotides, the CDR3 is TGTGCCAGCAGTCCCGGCTCCTACGAGCAGTACTTC.

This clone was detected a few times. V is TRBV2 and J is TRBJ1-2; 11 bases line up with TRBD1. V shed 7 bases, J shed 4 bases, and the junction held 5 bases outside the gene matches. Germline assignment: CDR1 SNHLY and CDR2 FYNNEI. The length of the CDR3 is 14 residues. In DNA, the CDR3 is TGTGCCAGCACCCGGACAGGGGGCAGCTATGGCTACACCTTC. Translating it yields CASTRTGGSYGYTF.

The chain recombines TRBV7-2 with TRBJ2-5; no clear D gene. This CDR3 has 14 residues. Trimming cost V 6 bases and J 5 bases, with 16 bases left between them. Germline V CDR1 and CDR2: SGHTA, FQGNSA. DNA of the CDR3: TGTGCCAGCAGTAGTACCCAATACCTCGAGACCCAGTACTTC. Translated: CASSSTQYLETQYF.

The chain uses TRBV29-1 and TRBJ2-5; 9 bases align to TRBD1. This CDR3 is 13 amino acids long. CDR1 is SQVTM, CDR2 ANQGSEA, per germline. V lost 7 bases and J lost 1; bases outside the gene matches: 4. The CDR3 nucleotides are TGCAGCGCCGCGGACAGGGGCCAAGAGACCCAGTACTTC. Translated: CSAADRGQETQYF.

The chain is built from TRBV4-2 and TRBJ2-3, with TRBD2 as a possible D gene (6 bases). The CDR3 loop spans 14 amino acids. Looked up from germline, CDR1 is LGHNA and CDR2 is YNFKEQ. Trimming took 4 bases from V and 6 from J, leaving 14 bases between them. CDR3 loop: CASSPGLPPDTQYF. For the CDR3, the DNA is TGTGCCAGCAGCCCTGGACTACCGCCGGATACGCAGTATTTT.

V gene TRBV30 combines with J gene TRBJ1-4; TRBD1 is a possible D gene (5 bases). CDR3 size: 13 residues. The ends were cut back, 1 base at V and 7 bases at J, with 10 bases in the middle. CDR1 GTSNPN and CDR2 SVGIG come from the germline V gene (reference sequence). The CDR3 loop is CAWSELGLEKLFF. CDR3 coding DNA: TGTGCCTGGAGTGAGCTGGGGCTTGAAAAACTGTTTTTT.

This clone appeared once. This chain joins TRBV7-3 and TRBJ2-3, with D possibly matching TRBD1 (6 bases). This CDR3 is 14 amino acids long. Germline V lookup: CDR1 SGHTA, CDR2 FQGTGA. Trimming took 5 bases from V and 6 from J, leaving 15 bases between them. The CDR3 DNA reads TGTGCCAGCAGCCCGTCGAATCAGGGGGATACGCAGTATTTT. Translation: CASSPSNQGDTQYF.

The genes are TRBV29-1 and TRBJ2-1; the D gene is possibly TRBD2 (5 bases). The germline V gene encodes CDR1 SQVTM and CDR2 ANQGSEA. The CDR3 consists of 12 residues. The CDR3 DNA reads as TGCACCATTACCGGACTCTACAATGAGCAGTTCTTC. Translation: CTITGLYNEQFF.

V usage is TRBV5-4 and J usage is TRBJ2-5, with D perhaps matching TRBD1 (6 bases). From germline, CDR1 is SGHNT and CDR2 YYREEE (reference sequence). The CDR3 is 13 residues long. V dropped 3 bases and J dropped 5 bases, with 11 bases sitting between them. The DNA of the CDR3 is TGTGCCAGCAGCTCAGGGGAATCGGAGACCCAGTACTTC. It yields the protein CASSSGESETQYF.

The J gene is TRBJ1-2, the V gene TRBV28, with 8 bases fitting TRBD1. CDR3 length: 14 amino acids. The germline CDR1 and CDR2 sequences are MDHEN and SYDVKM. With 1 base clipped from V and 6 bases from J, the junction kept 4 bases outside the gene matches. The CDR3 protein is CASSLSNRGDGYTF. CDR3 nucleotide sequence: TGTGCCAGCAGTTTATCCAACAGGGGGGATGGCTACACCTTC.

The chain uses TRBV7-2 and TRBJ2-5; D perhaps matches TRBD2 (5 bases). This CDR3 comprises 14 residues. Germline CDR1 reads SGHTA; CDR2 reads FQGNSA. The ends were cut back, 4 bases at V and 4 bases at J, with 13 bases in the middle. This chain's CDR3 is CASSSGLPGETQYF. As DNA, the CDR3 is TGTGCCAGCAGCTCAGGACTTCCCGGAGAGACCCAGTACTTC.

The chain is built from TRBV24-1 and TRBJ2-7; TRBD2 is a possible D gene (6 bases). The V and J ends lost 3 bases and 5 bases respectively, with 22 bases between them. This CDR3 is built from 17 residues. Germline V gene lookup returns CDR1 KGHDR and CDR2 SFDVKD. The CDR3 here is CATSDPGRRGGPDEQYF. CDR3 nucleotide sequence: TGTGCCACCAGTGATCCCGGCCGGAGGGGAGGTCCCGACGAGCAGTACTTC.

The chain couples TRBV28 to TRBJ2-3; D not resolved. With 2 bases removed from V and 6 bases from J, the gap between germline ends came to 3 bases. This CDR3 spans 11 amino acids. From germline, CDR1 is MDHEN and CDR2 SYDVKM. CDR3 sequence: CASSLEDTQYF. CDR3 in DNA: TGTGCCAGCAGTTTAGAGGATACGCAGTATTTT.

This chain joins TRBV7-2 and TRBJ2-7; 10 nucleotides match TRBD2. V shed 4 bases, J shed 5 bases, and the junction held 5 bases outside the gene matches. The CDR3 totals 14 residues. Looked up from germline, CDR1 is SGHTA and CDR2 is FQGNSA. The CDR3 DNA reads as TGTGCCAGCAGCTCACTAGCGGGGTCCCACGAGCAGTACTTC. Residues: CASSSLAGSHEQYF.

The CDR3 region has the DNA TGTGCCAGCAGCCAAGGGGTAGCGGGAGTGTCCTACAATGAGCAGTTCTTC. It codes for CASSQGVAGVSYNEQFF. The V gene is TRBV3-1 (or the pseudogene TRBV3-2), the J gene TRBJ2-1; TRBD2 agrees at 9 bases. CDR1 is LGHDT and CDR2 is YNNKEL in the germline V gene (reference sequence). V was pared by 1 base and J by 1 base, with 5 bases of the junction left unmatched. The CDR3 is 17 residues long.

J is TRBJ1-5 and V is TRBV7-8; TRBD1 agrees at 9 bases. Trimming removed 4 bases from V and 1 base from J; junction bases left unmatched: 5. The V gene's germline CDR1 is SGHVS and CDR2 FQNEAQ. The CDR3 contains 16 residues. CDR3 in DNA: TGTGCCAGCAGCTCCTTGACAGGGGGGAGCAATCAGCCCCAGCATTTT. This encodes CASSSLTGGSNQPQHF.